This record looks at one T cell receptor beta chain sequence and its context. Its antigen specificity is not known. No base qualities exist here, and no much larger clone lies one base off it. The CDR3 measures 12 amino acids from cysteine to phenylalanine. Of the read, only the CDR3 DNA is kept; its 36 bases are in frame from base 1. The germline V gene provides CDR1 SNHLY and CDR2 FYNNEI. V drops 0 bases and J drops 9 bases, leaving 6 bases in between. The sample originates from a study of early T cells in non-severe SARS-CoV-2 infection (dated by TCRdb to the early 2020s). General notes on the study: TCR sequencing used bulk RNA from unsorted whole blood, so alpha and beta chains could not be paired. Summary of the overall study and its limitations: Matching against VDJdb was skewed toward anti-spike CD8 responses, likely underestimated virus-specific expansions, and missed private and CD4 specificities.

A case-control design nested within a healthcare worker cohort in London, UK, was used, with weekly nasopharyngeal swab PCR tests and blood sampling performed. Between 23 and 31 March 2020, the week of the UK lockdown, healthcare workers were enrolled and then followed up weekly for as long as 16 weeks. Libraries were built with 5' RACE. Sequenced using a NextSeq 500. Unique molecular identifiers were attached to individual cDNA molecules in the TCR library protocol so that sequencing error and PCR bias could be corrected. Sequencing covered both TCR alpha and beta chains, and within each sample the abundances of alpha and beta sequences were tightly co-correlated. Concerning the study's data processing: Decombinator V4 was used to perform V gene, J gene and CDR3 annotation of TCR sequences. Expanded TCRs were defined as changing significantly between any two time points under a Poisson model with p below 0.0001. Abundances of TCRs were expressed as counts per million after normalisation to the total number of TCRs sequenced in each sample. TRAV1-2 paired with TRAJ12, TRAJ20 or TRAJ33 defined MAIT TCRs, while TRAV10 paired with TRAJ18 defined iNKT TCRs. VDJdb, accessed on 1 November 2021, was searched for TCRs annotated for CMV, EBV and SARS-CoV-2, and TCRs annotated for more than one antigen were excluded. The public reads were reprocessed in TCRdb via fastp at Q25 and MiXCR, keeping in-frame beta chains. Entries that share a CDR3 protein sequence are merged under the most common genes and DNA. The V and J calls follow TCRdb's processing rather than the paper's. Across this sample there are about 110,000 distinct CDR3 sequences, with around 10% seen only once. 2.5% to 4% of the sample belongs to the ten largest clones.

The sequence derives from an adult who was a healthcare worker with PCR-confirmed SARS-CoV-2 infection or an uninfected control (not recorded which). The V gene is TRBV2 and the J gene is TRBJ2-1; a tentative D match to TRBD2 spans 5 bases. The sequenced material came from whole blood. The CDR3 reads CASSEARAEQFF. The DNA sequence is as follows: TGTGCCAGCAGTGAAGCGCGGGCTGAGCAGTTCTTC.